This passage covers 18 T cell receptor beta chains from one sample sequenced in a study of blood T cell repertoires in COVID-19. Sequencing used immunoSEQ multiplex PCR; TCRdb keeps in-frame clones, though not all of them. Here the sample spans around 330,000 clones, around 84% being singletons. The sequencing sample was made of PBMCs or T cells enriched from blood (not recorded which). These receptor sequences come from a woman under 40 who had been exposed to COVID-19.

V and J are TRBV6-5 and TRBJ1-4; D gene unclear. CDR1 MNHEY and CDR2 SVGAGI come from the germline V gene. V lost 8 bases, J lost 8 bases, and 18 bases lay in between. The CDR3 totals 14 residues. The chain's CDR3 is CASGGFQVAEKLFF. DNA of the CDR3: TGTGCCAGCGGCGGGTTCCAGGTCGCGGAAAAACTGTTTTTT.

The chain has TRBV23-1 and TRBJ2-7, with TRBD2 matching over 7 bases. TRBV23-1 is an ORF, with its function uncertain. V shed 4 bases, J shed 2 bases, and the junction held 8 bases outside the gene matches. This CDR3 is built from 15 residues. The CDR3 sequence: CASSPGTTSPYEQYF. The CDR3 region has the DNA TGCGCCAGCAGTCCTGGGACTACCTCTCCCTACGAGCAGTACTTC.

The chain joins TRBV2 to TRBJ1-5, with a tentative D call TRBD1 (5 bases). Germline loops: CDR1 SNHLY, CDR2 FYNNEI. The germline V and J ends were trimmed by 7 bases and 1 base, with 17 bases remaining between them. The length of the CDR3 is 16 residues. The CDR3 here is CASTVDGGMSNQPQHF. DNA of the CDR3: TGTGCCAGCACAGTGGATGGGGGGATGAGCAATCAGCCCCAGCATTTT.

The chain links TRBV18 to TRBJ2-7, with D possibly matching TRBD2 (6 bases). This CDR3 spans 14 amino acids. V was pared by 1 base and J by 5 bases, with 12 bases between. In germline, CDR1 is KGHSH, CDR2 LQKENI. This CDR3 reads CASSPLEGPHEQYF. The CDR3 bases are TGTGCCAGCTCACCACTGGAGGGGCCCCACGAGCAGTACTTC.

The V call is TRBV6-5, the J call TRBJ1-1; weak D call: TRBD1 (5 bases). The V end lost 11 bases, the J end lost 5 bases, and 15 bases lay between the germline ends. CDR3 size: 12 residues. Germline CDR1 and CDR2: MNHEY and SVGAGI. CDR3: CAGGVARTEAFF. The DNA of the CDR3 is TGTGCCGGAGGGGTCGCAAGGACTGAAGCTTTCTTT.

This clone was seen a single time. The chain joins TRBV6-2 or TRBV6-3 to TRBJ1-4; D gene ambiguous. Germline V gene sequence: CDR1 MNHEY, CDR2 SVGEGT. The CDR3 consists of 15 residues. The germline V and J ends were trimmed by 6 bases and 3 bases, with 14 bases remaining between them. The CDR3 nucleotides read TGTGCCAGCAGCCACCTCGGAGGGTCTAATGAAAAACTGTTTTTT. Its translation: CASSHLGGSNEKLFF.

J is TRBJ2-7 and V is TRBV14; tentative D call: TRBD1 (5 bases). Germline CDR1 is SGHDN and CDR2 is FVKESK. Trimming stripped 0 bases from V and 10 bases from J, with 16 bases between. The CDR3 consists of 14 residues. The CDR3 nucleotides are TGTGCCAGCAGCCAAGATTCGGCAGGGAATTCACAGTACTTC. Translating gives CASSQDSAGNSQYF.

This clone has just a few counts. V and J are TRBV11-3 and TRBJ1-1; 7 bases fit TRBD1. The germline CDR1 and CDR2 sequences are SGHNT and YENEEA. With 4 bases clipped from V and 7 bases from J, the junction kept 12 bases outside the gene matches. This CDR3 is built from 15 residues. CDR3 DNA sequence: TGTGCCAGCAGCTCCACCCGGGACAGAAAAATTGAAGCTTTCTTT. Encoded protein: CASSSTRDRKIEAFF.

This chain joins TRBV4-2 and TRBJ1-3; D is unresolved. Trimming took 1 base from V and 4 from J, leaving 14 bases between them. Looked up from germline, CDR1 is LGHNA and CDR2 is YNFKEQ. The CDR3 sequence is 16 residues long. The CDR3 loop reads CASSQATRGSGNTIYF. For the CDR3, the DNA is TGTGCCAGCAGCCAAGCCACCCGCGGGTCCGGAAACACCATATATTTT.

The DNA of the CDR3 is TGTGCCAGCAGCCTCGTAGGGCTAGCGGCGCAGTATTTT. Encoded protein: CASSLVGLAAQYF. The chain recombines TRBV7-2 with TRBJ2-3; 7 bases agree with TRBD2. The CDR3 consists of 13 residues. The trim removed 5 bases at V and 10 bases at J, leaving 9 bases unmatched. Germline CDR1 reads SGHTA; CDR2 reads FQGNSA.

With regard to this clone: Since no conserved phenylalanine or tryptophan closes the CDR3, a read error is the likely cause. The DNA is omitted, as the CDR3 cannot be located on it reliably, and the CDR3 follows TCRdb's listing. The gene calls are TRBV21-1 and TRBJ1-2; the DNA was not used to check the table's D call, TRBD1. TRBV21-1 corresponds to a pseudogene. Counting both end residues, the CDR3 totals 10 amino acids. CDR3 amino acids: CASSKGGRVI.

The chain joins TRBV19 to TRBJ2-1; the match to TRBD2 covers 8 bases. J gave up 12 bases and V 7 bases, and 5 bases lay outside the gene matches. CDR1 is LNHDA and CDR2 is SQIVND in the germline V gene (reference sequence). This CDR3 has 11 residues. In DNA form, the CDR3 reads TGTGCCAGTACCCTACTAGCGGCGCAGTTCTTC. It translates to CASTLLAAQFF.

V is TRBV6-6 and J is TRBJ1-1; TRBD1 matches at 9 bases. Per germline, CDR1 MNHNY and CDR2 SVGAGI (reference sequence). The CDR3 contains 13 residues. V lost 6 bases, J lost 7 bases, and 6 bases stayed unmatched. The CDR3 loop reads CASRHRDRVEAFF. The CDR3 nucleotides are TGTGCCAGCAGGCACCGGGACAGGGTTGAAGCTTTCTTT.

This clone came up once. The J gene is TRBJ1-4, the V gene TRBV3-1 (or the pseudogene TRBV3-2); a possible D gene is TRBD1 (5 bases). The CDR3 consists of 16 residues. V was shortened by 0 bases and J by 4 bases, with 12 bases between the two germline ends. Per germline, CDR1 LGHDT and CDR2 YNNKEL (reference sequence). CDR3 loop: CASSQDRSGINEKLFF. The CDR3 DNA reads as TGTGCCAGCAGCCAAGATCGGTCAGGGATTAATGAAAAACTGTTTTTT.

The genes are TRBV7-9 and TRBJ2-1; 8 bases align to TRBD1. In germline, CDR1 is SEHNR, CDR2 FQNEAQ (reference sequence). V was clipped by 8 bases and J by 4 bases; unmatched bases: 22. CDR3 size: 19 residues. Here the CDR3 reads CASEAFLRTGTGLYNEQFF. CDR3 nucleotides: TGTGCCAGCGAAGCGTTCCTGCGAACTGGGACAGGACTATACAATGAGCAGTTCTTC.

For this clone: The sample holds other DNA sequences that translate to the same CDR3. This chain links TRBV24-1 with TRBJ2-5; tentatively, D is TRBD2 (6 bases). V dropped 5 bases and J dropped 3 bases, with 9 bases sitting between them. Germline CDR1 and CDR2: KGHDR and SFDVKD. CDR3 length: 13 residues. CDR3 sequence: CATSGGGKETQYF. For the CDR3, the DNA is TGTGCCACCAGTGGAGGAGGGAAAGAGACCCAGTACTTC.

The V gene is TRBV5-1, the J gene TRBJ2-3; D is possibly TRBD1 (6 bases). This CDR3 is built from 18 residues. The V end lost 2 bases, the J end lost 1 base, and 20 bases lay between the germline ends. Germline V gives CDR1 SGHRS, CDR2 YFSETQ. CDR3 DNA: TGCGCCAGCAGCTTTCGACAGGTGAAGGGAATGGGCACAGATACGCAGTATTTT. Its protein is CASSFRQVKGMGTDTQYF.

This clone showed up just a few times. The chain carries TRBV27 and TRBJ1-4; D unclear. The CDR3 has 14 amino acids. In germline, CDR1 is MNHEY, CDR2 SMNVEV (reference sequence). V was clipped by 4 bases and J by 0 bases, with 6 bases between them. DNA of the CDR3: TGTGCCAGCAGTTCTGTAGCAACTAATGAAAAACTGTTTTTT. As protein: CASSSVATNEKLFF.